Listed here is a single T cell receptor beta chain. The antigen is undetermined. The data originate from a study of blood T cells in healthy people across ages. PBMCs, at least 7 million per sample, were isolated. CDR1 is SGHDT and CDR2 is YYEEEE in the germline V gene. Trimming took 0 bases from V and 10 from J; bases not matched to a gene: 5. CDR3 length: 14 residues. PCR was performed a second time for 7 to 11 cycles using a sample-barcoded 5' primer and a J-beta primer mix. In TCRdb, the 5' RACE reads were re-called with MiXCR into one record per CDR3 protein. The data show 1.5 million to 2 million distinct CDR3 sequences, with around 42% seen just once and about 21% held by the top ten. Whole-study results and caveats: Older individuals had lower TCR beta diversity per million T cells (the decline was roughly linear).

The TCR comes from a human donor in good health. The V and J genes are TRBV5-6 and TRBJ1-4; the match to TRBD1 covers 8 bases. Sequenced material: blood. The CDR3 region is CASSLGSDRAKLFF. In nucleotides, the CDR3 is TGTGCCAGCAGCTTGGGGTCGGACAGGGCAAAACTGTTTTTT. Based on the CDR3 plus reference TRBV5-6 and TRBJ1-4, the full variable domain is DAGVTQSPTHLIKTRGQQVTLRCSPKSGHDTVSWYQQALGQGPQFIFQYYEEEERQRGNFPDRFSGHQFPNYSSELNVNALLLGDSALYLCASSLGSDRAKLFFGSGTQLSVL.